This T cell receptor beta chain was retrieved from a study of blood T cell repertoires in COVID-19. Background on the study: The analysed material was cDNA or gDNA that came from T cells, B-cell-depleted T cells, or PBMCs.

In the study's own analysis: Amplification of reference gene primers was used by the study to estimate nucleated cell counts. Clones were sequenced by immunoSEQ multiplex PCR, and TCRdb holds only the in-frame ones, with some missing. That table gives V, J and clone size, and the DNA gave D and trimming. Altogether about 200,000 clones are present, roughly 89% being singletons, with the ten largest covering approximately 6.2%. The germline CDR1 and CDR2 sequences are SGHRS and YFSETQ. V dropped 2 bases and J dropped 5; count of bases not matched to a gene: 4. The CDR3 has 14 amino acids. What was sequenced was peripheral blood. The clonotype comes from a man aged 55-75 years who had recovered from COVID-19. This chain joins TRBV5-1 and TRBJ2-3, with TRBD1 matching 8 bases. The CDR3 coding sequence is TGCGCCAGCAGCTTCGGACAGGGCGGAGATACGCAGTATTTT. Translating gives CASSFGQGGDTQYF.